This paragraph reports one TCR beta chain. This sample is part of a study of shared clonotypes between healthy human individuals. Trimming stripped 6 bases from V and 4 bases from J, with 9 bases between. CDR3 size: 12 residues. Germline V gene sequence: CDR1 MNHNS, CDR2 SASEGT. The table came from immunoSEQ multiplex PCR; TCRdb's copy has only in-frame clones and leaves some out. The repertoire holds around 2.5 million clones, 93% seen once, with about 0.39% in the top ten. This chain links TRBV6-1 with TRBJ1-2; no clear D. The sequenced material came from naive CD4+ T cells from PBMCs. The subset was: CD45RA+ positively selected. The TCR was taken from a man in his late teens or twenties in good health. Some clones in this sample may be carry-over from other donors' samples. CDR3 region: CASSPAPYGYTF. CDR3 bases: TGTGCCAGCAGCCCTGCGCCCTATGGCTACACCTTC.